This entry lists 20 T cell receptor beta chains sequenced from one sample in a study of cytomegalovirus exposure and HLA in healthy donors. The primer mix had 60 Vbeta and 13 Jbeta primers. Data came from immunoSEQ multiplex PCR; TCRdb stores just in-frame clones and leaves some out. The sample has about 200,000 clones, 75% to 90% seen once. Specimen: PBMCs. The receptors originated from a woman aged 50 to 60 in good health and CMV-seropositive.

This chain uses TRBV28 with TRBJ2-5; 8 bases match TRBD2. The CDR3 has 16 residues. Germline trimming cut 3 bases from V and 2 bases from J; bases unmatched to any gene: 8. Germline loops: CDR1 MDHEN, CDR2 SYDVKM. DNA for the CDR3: TGTGCCAGCAGTTTTTGGACTAGCAGAGAACAAGAGACCCAGTACTTC. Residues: CASSFWTSREQETQYF.

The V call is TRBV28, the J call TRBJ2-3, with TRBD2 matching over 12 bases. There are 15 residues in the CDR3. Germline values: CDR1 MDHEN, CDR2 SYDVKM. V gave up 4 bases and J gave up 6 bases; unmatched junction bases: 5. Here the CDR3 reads CASSSSGGGPDTQYF. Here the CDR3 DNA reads TGTGCCAGCAGTTCTAGCGGGGGGGGGCCGGATACGCAGTATTTT. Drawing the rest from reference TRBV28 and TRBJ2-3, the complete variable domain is DVKVTQSSRYLVKRTGEKVFLECVQDMDHENMFWYRQDPGLGLRLIYFSYDVKMKEKGDIPEGYSVSREKKERFSLILESASTNQTSMYLCASSSSGGGPDTQYFGPGTRLTVL.

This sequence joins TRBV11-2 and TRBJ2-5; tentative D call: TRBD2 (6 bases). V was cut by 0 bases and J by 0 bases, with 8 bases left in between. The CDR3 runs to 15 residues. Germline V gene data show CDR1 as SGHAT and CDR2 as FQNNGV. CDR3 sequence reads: CASSLDGGDQETQYF. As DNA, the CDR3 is TGTGCCAGCAGCTTAGATGGAGGGGACCAAGAGACCCAGTACTTC.

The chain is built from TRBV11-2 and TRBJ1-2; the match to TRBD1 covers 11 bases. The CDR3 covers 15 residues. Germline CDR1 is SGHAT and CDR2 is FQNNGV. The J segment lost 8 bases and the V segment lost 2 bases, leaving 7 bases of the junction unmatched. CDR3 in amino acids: CASSLPWTGGAGYTF. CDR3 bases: TGTGCCAGCAGCTTACCGTGGACAGGGGGCGCAGGCTACACCTTC.

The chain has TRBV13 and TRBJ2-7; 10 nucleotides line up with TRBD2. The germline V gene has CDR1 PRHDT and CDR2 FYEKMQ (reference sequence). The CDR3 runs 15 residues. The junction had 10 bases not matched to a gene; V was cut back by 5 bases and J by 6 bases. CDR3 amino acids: CASSTQREGRREQYF. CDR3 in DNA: TGTGCCAGCAGCACGCAGCGGGAGGGTAGACGCGAGCAGTACTTC.

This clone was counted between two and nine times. The CDR3 is CASTTAGGWDEQFF. For the CDR3, the DNA is TGTGCCAGCACTACGGCGGGGGGGTGGGATGAGCAGTTCTTC. This rearrangement joins TRBV7-2 to TRBJ2-1; 9 bases match TRBD2. The ends lost 7 bases at V and 8 bases at J; junction bases unmatched: 9. This CDR3 region has 14 residues. The germline V gene has CDR1 SGHTA and CDR2 FQGNSA.

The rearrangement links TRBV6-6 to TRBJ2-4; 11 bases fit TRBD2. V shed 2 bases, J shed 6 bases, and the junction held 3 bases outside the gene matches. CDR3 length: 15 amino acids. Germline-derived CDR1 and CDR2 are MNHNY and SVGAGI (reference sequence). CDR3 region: CASSYPGLAGNIQYF. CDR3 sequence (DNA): TGTGCCAGCAGTTACCCAGGACTAGCGGGAAACATTCAGTACTTC.

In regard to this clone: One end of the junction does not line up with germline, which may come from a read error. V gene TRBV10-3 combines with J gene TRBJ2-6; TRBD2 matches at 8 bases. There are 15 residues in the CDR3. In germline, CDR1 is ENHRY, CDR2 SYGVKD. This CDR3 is CAISAGGAGANGLTF. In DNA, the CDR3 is TGTGCCATCAGTGCGGGGGGGGCTGGGGCCAACGGCCTGACTTTC.

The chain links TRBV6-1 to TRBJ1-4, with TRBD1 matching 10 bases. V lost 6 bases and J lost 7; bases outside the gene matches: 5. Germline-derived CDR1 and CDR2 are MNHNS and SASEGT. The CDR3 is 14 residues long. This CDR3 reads CASSVTGGTEKLFF. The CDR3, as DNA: TGTGCCAGCAGCGTGACAGGGGGCACTGAAAAACTGTTTTTT.

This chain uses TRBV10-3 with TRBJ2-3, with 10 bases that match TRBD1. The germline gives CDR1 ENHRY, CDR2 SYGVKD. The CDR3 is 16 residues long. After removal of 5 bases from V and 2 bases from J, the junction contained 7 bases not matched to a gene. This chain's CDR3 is CAISLGQGMDTDTQYF. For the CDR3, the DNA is TGTGCCATCAGTTTGGGACAGGGGATGGACACAGATACGCAGTATTTT.

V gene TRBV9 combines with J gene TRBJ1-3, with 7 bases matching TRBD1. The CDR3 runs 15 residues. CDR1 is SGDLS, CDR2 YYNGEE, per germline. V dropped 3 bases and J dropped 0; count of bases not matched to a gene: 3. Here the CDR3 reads CASSDHRGSGNTIYF. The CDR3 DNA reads TGTGCCAGCAGCGACCACAGGGGCTCTGGAAACACCATATATTTT.

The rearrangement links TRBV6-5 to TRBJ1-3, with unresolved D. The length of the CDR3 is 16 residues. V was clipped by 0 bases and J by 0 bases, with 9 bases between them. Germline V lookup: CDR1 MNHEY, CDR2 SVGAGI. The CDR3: CASSYSPGFSGNTIYF. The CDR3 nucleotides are TGTGCCAGCAGTTACTCGCCGGGTTTCTCTGGAAACACCATATATTTT.

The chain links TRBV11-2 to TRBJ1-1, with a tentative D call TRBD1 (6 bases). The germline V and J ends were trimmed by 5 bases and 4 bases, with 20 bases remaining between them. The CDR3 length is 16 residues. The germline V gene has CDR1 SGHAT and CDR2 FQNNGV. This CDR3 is CASSGGGGRVGTEAFF. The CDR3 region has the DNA TGTGCCAGCAGCGGAGGGGGGGGCAGGGTAGGCACTGAAGCTTTCTTT.

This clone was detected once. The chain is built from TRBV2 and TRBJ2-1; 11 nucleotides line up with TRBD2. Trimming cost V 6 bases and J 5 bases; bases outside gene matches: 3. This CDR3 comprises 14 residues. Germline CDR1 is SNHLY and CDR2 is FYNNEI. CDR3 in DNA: TGTGCCAGCAGGGTAGCGGGAGGGCACAATGAGCAGTTCTTC. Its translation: CASRVAGGHNEQFF.

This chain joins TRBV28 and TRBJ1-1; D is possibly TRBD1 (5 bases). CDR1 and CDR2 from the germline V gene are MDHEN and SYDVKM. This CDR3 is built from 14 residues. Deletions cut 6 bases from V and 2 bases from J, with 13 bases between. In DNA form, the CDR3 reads TGTGCCAGCAGGTCCCAGGGTGGCAACACTGAAGCTTTCTTT. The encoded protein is CASRSQGGNTEAFF. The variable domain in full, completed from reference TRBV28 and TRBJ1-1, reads DVKVTQSSRYLVKRTGEKVFLECVQDMDHENMFWYRQDPGLGLRLIYFSYDVKMKEKGDIPEGYSVSREKKERFSLILESASTNQTSMYLCASRSQGGNTEAFFGQGTRLTVV.

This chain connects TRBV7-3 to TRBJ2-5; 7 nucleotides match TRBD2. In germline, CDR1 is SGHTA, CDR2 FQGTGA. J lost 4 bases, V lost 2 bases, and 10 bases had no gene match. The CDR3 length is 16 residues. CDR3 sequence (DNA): TGTGCCAGCAGCTTACCCCCAGGGAGGGCCGGAGAGACCCAGTACTTC. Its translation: CASSLPPGRAGETQYF.

The CDR3 loop reads CASSFRRNTEAFF. CDR3 nucleotide sequence: TGTGCCAGCAGTTTTCGCAGGAACACTGAAGCTTTCTTT. The chain employs TRBV27 and TRBJ1-1, with D unresolved. This CDR3 comprises 13 residues. Germline CDR1 MNHEY, CDR2 SMNVEV (reference sequence). The ends were cut back, 3 bases at V and 1 base at J, with 6 bases in the middle.

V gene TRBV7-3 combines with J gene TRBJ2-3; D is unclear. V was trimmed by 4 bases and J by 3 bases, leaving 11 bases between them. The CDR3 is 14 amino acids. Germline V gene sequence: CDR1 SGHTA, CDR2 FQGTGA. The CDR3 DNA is TGTGCCAGCAGCTCTGGCATCGAAACAGATACGCAGTATTTT. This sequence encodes CASSSGIETDTQYF. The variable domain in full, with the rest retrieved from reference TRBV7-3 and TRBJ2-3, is GAGVSQTPSNKVTEKGKYVELRCDPISGHTALYWYRQSLGQGPEFLIYFQGTGAADDSGLPNDRFFAVRPEGSVSTLKIQRTERGDSAVYLCASSSGIETDTQYFGPGTRLTVL.

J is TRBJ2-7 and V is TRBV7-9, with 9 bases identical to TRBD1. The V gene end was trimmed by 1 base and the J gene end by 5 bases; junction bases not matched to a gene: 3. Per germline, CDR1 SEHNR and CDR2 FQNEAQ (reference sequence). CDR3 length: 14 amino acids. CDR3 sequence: CASSLGDRDDEQYF. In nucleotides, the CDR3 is TGTGCCAGCAGCTTAGGGGACAGGGACGACGAGCAGTACTTC.

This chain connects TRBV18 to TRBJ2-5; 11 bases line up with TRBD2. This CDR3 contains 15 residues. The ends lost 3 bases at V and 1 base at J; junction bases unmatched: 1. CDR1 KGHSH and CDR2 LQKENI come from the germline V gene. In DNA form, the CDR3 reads TGTGCCAGCTCACCGACTAGCGGGGCCCAAGAGACCCAGTACTTC. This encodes CASSPTSGAQETQYF.